A selection of T cell receptor beta chains follows, all from one sample in a study of blood T cells in healthy people across ages. TCRdb reanalysed the 5' RACE reads using MiXCR and keeps one entry per CDR3 protein. This sample has over 600,000 distinct CDR3 sequences, with more than 50% found just once. Sequencing input: blood. These receptors were collected from a man aged 35-49 years in good health. CDR3s include the opening cysteine and the closing phenylalanine or tryptophan. The D gene is left open where the match is weak. Part of the rows lack a size; the others show once, few, many or a class for expanded clones.

j_call,d_call,clone_size,cdr3_length,v_call,cdr3_aa,cdr3_nt
TRBJ2-2,TRBD2,NA,16,TRBV2,CASRGLAGEFTGELFF,TGTGCCAGCAGGGGACTAGCGGGAGAATTTACCGGGGAGCTGTTTTTT
TRBJ2-3,TRBD2,few,14,TRBV3-1,CASSQQAGADTQYF,TGTGCCAGCAGCCAGCAAGCGGGGGCAGATACGCAGTATTTT
TRBJ1-1,NA,NA,16,TRBV28,CASSLLFGKVNTEAFF,TGTGCCAGCAGTTTGTTATTTGGGAAGGTGAACACTGAAGCTTTCTTT
TRBJ1-4,NA,NA,14,TRBV7-9,CASSDGQNNEKLFF,TGTGCCAGCAGCGACGGACAGAATAATGAAAAACTGTTTTTT
TRBJ2-3,TRBD2,NA,18,TRBV11-3,CASSAGTSGRYNPDTQYF,TGTGCCAGCAGCGCCGGGACTAGCGGGAGGTACAACCCAGATACGCAGTATTTT
TRBJ2-5,NA,NA,14,TRBV12-3/TRBV12-4,CASTPTGRRETQYF,TGTGCCAGCACGCCTACAGGGCGCAGGGAGACCCAGTACTTC
TRBJ2-5,NA,NA,16,TRBV29-1,CSVEDRRRLGGETQYF,TGCAGCGTTGAAGACCGCCGGAGGTTGGGCGGGGAGACCCAGTACTTC
TRBJ2-5,TRBD2,NA,16,TRBV7-3,CASSMGASGAQETQYF,TGTGCCAGCAGCATGGGGGCTAGCGGGGCCCAAGAGACCCAGTACTTC
TRBJ2-7,NA,NA,14,TRBV28,CASRTGTFQYEQYF,TGTGCCAGCAGGACCGGGACATTCCAATACGAGCAGTACTTC
TRBJ1-2,TRBD1,few,18,TRBV2,CASRPMGFPGQGGYGYTF,TGTGCCAGCAGACCGATGGGGTTCCCGGGACAGGGGGGGTATGGCTACACCTTC
TRBJ2-5,NA,many,11,TRBV12-3/TRBV12-4,CASRAGETQYF,TGTGCCAGCAGAGCGGGAGAGACCCAGTACTTC
TRBJ1-2,NA,once,13,TRBV7-3,CASSVASGWGYTF,TGTGCCAGCAGCGTAGCCTCTGGGTGGGGCTACACCTTC
TRBJ2-7,TRBD2,few,17,TRBV10-3,CAISATSGTTAAYDVYF,TGTGCCATCAGTGCGACTAGCGGGACGACGGCCGCATACGATGTGTACTTC
TRBJ1-6,NA,NA,16,TRBV6-2/TRBV6-3,CASSPDQPARNSPLHF,TGTGCCAGCAGCCCTGACCAGCCTGCCAGGAATTCACCCCTCCACTTT
TRBJ2-6,NA,NA,17,TRBV4-3,CASSQGGEDSGANVLTF,TGCGCCAGCAGCCAAGGTGGGGAGGACTCTGGGGCCAACGTCCTGACTTTC
TRBJ2-7,NA,NA,15,TRBV4-3,CASSQDRGRAAEQYF,TGCGCCAGCAGCCAAGATAGGGGGAGGGCCGCCGAGCAGTACTTC
TRBJ2-7,TRBD2,NA,15,TRBV27,CASSSPGTSRYEQYF,TGTGCCAGCAGTTCCCCCGGGACTAGCCGATACGAGCAGTACTTC
TRBJ1-1,NA,many,13,TRBV11-2,CASSLEGHTEAFF,TGTGCCAGCAGCTTGGAGGGGCATACTGAAGCTTTCTTT
TRBJ1-6,NA,NA,14,TRBV28,CASSLGSYNAPLHF,TGTGCCAGCAGTTTAGGCTCCTATAATGCACCCCTCCATTTT
TRBJ2-7,NA,NA,16,TRBV7-3,CASSWGLAGGPYEQYF,TGTGCCAGCAGCTGGGGGCTGGCAGGGGGGCCCTACGAGCAGTACTTC
TRBJ2-5,TRBD2,NA,15,TRBV20-1,CSARDSGRAQETQYF,TGCAGTGCTAGAGATTCCGGGAGGGCCCAAGAGACCCAGTACTTC
TRBJ1-5,TRBD1,NA,19,TRBV7-2,CASSLGLRGRPGTNQPQHF,TGTGCCAGCAGCTTAGGCCTCAGGGGGCGGCCCGGGACCAATCAGCCCCAGCATTTT
TRBJ1-4,NA,NA,15,TRBV7-2,CASSPAGGAGEKLFF,TGTGCCAGCAGCCCGGCGGGGGGCGCGGGAGAAAAACTGTTTTTT
TRBJ2-1,TRBD2,NA,18,TRBV5-1,CASSRGLAGGLSYNEQFF,TGCGCCAGCAGCCGGGGACTAGCGGGGGGTCTATCCTACAATGAGCAGTTCTTC
TRBJ1-5,NA,few,14,TRBV5-5,CASSQTGGHQPQHF,TGTGCCAGCAGCCAGACAGGAGGGCATCAGCCCCAGCATTTT
TRBJ2-1,NA,NA,12,TRBV7-3,CASSLTGDEQFF,TGTGCCAGCAGTTTAACTGGCGATGAGCAGTTCTTC
TRBJ2-7,NA,few,13,TRBV6-2/TRBV6-3,CASSPPSHYEQYF,TGTGCCAGCAGTCCTCCCTCTCATTACGAGCAGTACTTC
TRBJ2-1,TRBD2,few,14,TRBV27,CASSLSTSENEQFF,TGTGCCAGCAGTTTATCAACTAGCGAGAATGAGCAGTTCTTC
TRBJ2-7,NA,few,13,TRBV20-1,CSAVTTGTYEQYF,TGCAGTGCCGTAACCACTGGTACCTACGAGCAGTACTTC
TRBJ2-3,NA,NA,12,TRBV20-1,CSARDDGGTQYF,TGCAGTGCTAGAGATGACGGGGGTACGCAGTATTTT
TRBJ2-3,NA,NA,15,TRBV6-5,CASSYDSAKTDTQYF,TGTGCCAGCAGTTACGACAGCGCTAAAACAGATACGCAGTATTTT
TRBJ2-1,TRBD2,NA,16,TRBV6-5,CASSYTGLAGVHEQFF,TGTGCCAGCAGTTACACGGGACTAGCGGGAGTCCATGAGCAGTTCTTC
TRBJ2-3,TRBD1,NA,16,TRBV15,CATSRFTGGSLDTQYF,TGTGCCACCAGCAGATTTACAGGGGGCTCTCTAGATACGCAGTATTTT
TRBJ2-3,TRBD2,NA,16,TRBV6-5,CASSSTSGRKGDTQYF,TGTGCCAGCAGCTCGACTAGCGGGAGGAAAGGAGATACGCAGTATTTT
TRBJ2-3,TRBD2,NA,16,TRBV5-1,CASSLVSGGARDTQYF,TGCGCCAGCAGCTTGGTTAGCGGGGGGGCCAGAGATACGCAGTATTTT
TRBJ1-4,TRBD1,NA,18,TRBV7-2,CASSFSGTGGATNEKLFF,TGTGCCAGCAGCTTTTCCGGGACAGGGGGCGCAACTAATGAAAAACTGTTTTTT
TRBJ2-3,TRBD1,NA,14,TRBV6-2/TRBV6-3,CASSDGTGTDTQYF,TGTGCCAGCAGTGACGGGACAGGCACAGATACGCAGTATTTT
TRBJ2-1,TRBD1,NA,15,TRBV29-1,CSVREDRGSYNEQFF,TGCAGCGTTCGAGAGGACAGGGGCTCCTACAATGAGCAGTTCTTC
TRBJ1-2,NA,few,13,TRBV3-1,CASSQDINYGYTF,TGTGCCAGCAGCCAGGACATCAACTATGGCTACACCTTC
TRBJ1-2,NA,NA,15,TRBV9,CASSHTALTFYGYTF,TGTGCCAGCAGCCACACCGCCCTAACCTTCTATGGCTACACCTTC
TRBJ2-5,TRBD2,once,16,TRBV7-2,CASSLRGRFGQETQYF,TGTGCCAGCAGCCTCCGCGGGAGGTTTGGCCAAGAGACCCAGTACTTC
TRBJ2-3,NA,NA,13,TRBV9,CASSVGMADTQYF,TGTGCCAGCAGCGTAGGGATGGCAGATACGCAGTATTTT
TRBJ1-1,NA,NA,16,TRBV5-1,CASSPRVGQGNTEAFF,TGCGCCAGCAGCCCGAGGGTTGGGCAGGGCAACACTGAAGCTTTCTTT
TRBJ1-1,TRBD1,NA,15,TRBV27,CASSSQTGANTEAFF,TGTGCCAGCAGCTCCCAGACAGGGGCGAACACTGAAGCTTTCTTT
TRBJ2-4,TRBD1,NA,16,TRBV7-2,CASSPPDRGSLNIQYF,TGTGCCAGCAGCCCTCCGGACAGGGGGTCCCTCAACATTCAGTACTTC
TRBJ2-1,TRBD2,NA,16,TRBV28,CASSFSLAGTYNEQFF,TGTGCCAGCAGTTTTAGTCTAGCGGGCACCTACAATGAGCAGTTCTTC
TRBJ1-4,NA,few,16,TRBV12-3/TRBV12-4,CASSLAFGATNEKLFF,TGTGCCAGCAGTTTAGCTTTTGGGGCAACTAATGAAAAACTGTTTTTT
TRBJ1-2,NA,NA,15,TRBV3-1,CASSQDDRAGDGYTF,TGTGCCAGCAGCCAAGACGATCGGGCAGGGGACGGCTACACCTTC